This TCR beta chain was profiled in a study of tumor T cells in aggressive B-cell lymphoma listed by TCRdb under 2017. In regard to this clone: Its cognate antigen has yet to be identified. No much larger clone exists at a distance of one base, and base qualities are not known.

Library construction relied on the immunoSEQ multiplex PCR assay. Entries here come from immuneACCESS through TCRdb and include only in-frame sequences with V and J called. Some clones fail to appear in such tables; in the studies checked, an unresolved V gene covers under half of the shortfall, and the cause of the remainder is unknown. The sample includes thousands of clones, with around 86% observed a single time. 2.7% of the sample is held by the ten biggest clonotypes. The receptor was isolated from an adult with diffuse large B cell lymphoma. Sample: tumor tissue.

CDR3 protein: CASRSSGGRNSPLHF. In nucleotide form, the sequence is TGCGCCAGCAGGTCCTCGGGGGGCAGGAATTCACCCCTCCACTTT. The V and J genes are TRBV5-1 and TRBJ1-6; TRBD1 is a possible D gene, resting on 6 matching bases. From a lookup of the germline V gene, CDR1 and CDR2 are SGHRS and YFSETQ. Inclusive of the bounding cysteine and phenylalanine, the CDR3 is 15 residues long. The CDR3 DNA has 45 bases and is translated from base 1. The junction carries 16 bases between V and J, which are trimmed by 5 bases and 7 bases respectively.